This is a list of T cell receptor beta chains from one sample in a study of identical twins. Via MiXCR, TCRdb re-called the 5' RACE reads, giving one row per CDR3 protein. The sample includes 200,000 to 300,000 distinct CDR3 sequences, 12% of them seen just once. The sample was also reused in another study, on yellow fever vaccine responses in identical twins.

The sample was memory (CD45RO+) T cells sorted from blood. Receptor source: a woman aged 18-29 years in good health. Both conserved end residues are part of each CDR3. Each record gives: CDR3 DNA, CDR3 protein, V gene, clone size, D gene, J gene. D genes are given only for firm matches. Not all rows give a size; the values are once, few, many and, for expanded clones, a class.

cdr3_nt: TGTGCCAGCAGCTTCGGTTCAGCCCGAACGGAGACCCAGTACTTC; cdr3_aa: CASSFGSARTETQYF; v_call: TRBV7-2; clone_size: NA; d_call: NA; j_call: TRBJ2-5
cdr3_nt: TGTGCCAGCAGCCAAGATCCGCAGGAGCAGTACTTC; cdr3_aa: CASSQDPQEQYF; v_call: TRBV3-1; clone_size: NA; d_call: NA; j_call: TRBJ2-7
cdr3_nt: TGTGCCAGCAGTTTTGGGACTAGCGGGAGGACAGATACGCAGTATTTT; cdr3_aa: CASSFGTSGRTDTQYF; v_call: TRBV12-3/TRBV12-4; clone_size: NA; d_call: TRBD2; j_call: TRBJ2-3
cdr3_nt: TGTGCCAGCAGGAATAATATCAACACCGGGGAGCTGTTTTTT; cdr3_aa: CASRNNINTGELFF; v_call: TRBV7-9; clone_size: few; d_call: NA; j_call: TRBJ2-2
cdr3_nt: TGCAGTGCTAGAGATTCGTCGGTGAGTAACGAGCAGTACTTC; cdr3_aa: CSARDSSVSNEQYF; v_call: TRBV20-1; clone_size: few; d_call: NA; j_call: TRBJ2-7
cdr3_nt: TGTGCCAGCTGTACCGGGGCCCTCAACACTGAAGCTTTCTTT; cdr3_aa: CASCTGALNTEAFF; v_call: TRBV28; clone_size: many; d_call: NA; j_call: TRBJ1-1
cdr3_nt: TGTGCAAGTCTGACCGGGACAGGGAATGCAGATACGCAGTATTTT; cdr3_aa: CASLTGTGNADTQYF; v_call: TRBV7-2; clone_size: few; d_call: TRBD1; j_call: TRBJ2-3
cdr3_nt: TGTGCCAGCTCACGCAATTCCGGGACTTTCACAGATACGCAGTATTTT; cdr3_aa: CASSRNSGTFTDTQYF; v_call: TRBV18; clone_size: NA; d_call: NA; j_call: TRBJ2-3
cdr3_nt: TGTGCCAGCAGCCAAGATCCGGGTTTCGAAGAGACCCAGTACTTC; cdr3_aa: CASSQDPGFEETQYF; v_call: TRBV3-1; clone_size: many; d_call: NA; j_call: TRBJ2-5
cdr3_nt: TGTGCCAGCAGGATAGACACGAACACCGGGGAGCTGTTTTTT; cdr3_aa: CASRIDTNTGELFF; v_call: TRBV2; clone_size: NA; d_call: NA; j_call: TRBJ2-2
cdr3_nt: TGTGCCAGCAGCGTCGATGGACTAACAAAGGATACGCAGTATTTT; cdr3_aa: CASSVDGLTKDTQYF; v_call: TRBV6-1; clone_size: NA; d_call: NA; j_call: TRBJ2-3
cdr3_nt: TGTGCCAGCAGTCCCCGACCGGGACAGCCCAACAATGAGCAGTTCTTC; cdr3_aa: CASSPRPGQPNNEQFF; v_call: TRBV12-3/TRBV12-4; clone_size: few; d_call: TRBD1; j_call: TRBJ2-1
cdr3_nt: TGTGCCAGCAGCTTAAATACAGGGGCCGGGGAGCTGTTTTTT; cdr3_aa: CASSLNTGAGELFF; v_call: TRBV7-3; clone_size: NA; d_call: TRBD1; j_call: TRBJ2-2
cdr3_nt: TGTGCCAGCAGCTTAGTGCTAGGGTCCCAGACCCAGTACTTC; cdr3_aa: CASSLVLGSQTQYF; v_call: TRBV7-2; clone_size: NA; d_call: NA; j_call: TRBJ2-5
cdr3_nt: TGTGCCAGCAGCCAGACTAGCGGGAGGGCCGATTTGGCTACAGATACGCAGTATTTT; cdr3_aa: CASSQTSGRADLATDTQYF; v_call: TRBV27; clone_size: NA; d_call: TRBD2; j_call: TRBJ2-3
cdr3_nt: TGTGCCAGCAGGGTGGGGCAGAAGAACACCGGGGAGCTGTTTTTT; cdr3_aa: CASRVGQKNTGELFF; v_call: TRBV28; clone_size: few; d_call: NA; j_call: TRBJ2-2
cdr3_nt: TGTGCCAGCAGGTTAGGGACAGGGCTTGGCTACACCTTC; cdr3_aa: CASRLGTGLGYTF; v_call: TRBV28; clone_size: many; d_call: TRBD1; j_call: TRBJ1-2
cdr3_nt: TGTGCCAGCAGCTTAAAGACAGCCAGCTCCTACGAGCAGTACTTC; cdr3_aa: CASSLKTASSYEQYF; v_call: TRBV11-2; clone_size: NA; d_call: NA; j_call: TRBJ2-7
cdr3_nt: TGTGCCAGCAGTTTTGGCCGGGAGGGGGAGACCCAGTACTTC; cdr3_aa: CASSFGREGETQYF; v_call: TRBV12-3/TRBV12-4; clone_size: many; d_call: TRBD2; j_call: TRBJ2-5
cdr3_nt: TGTGCCAGCAGCGGGGGGGGCTCCTACGAGCAGTACTTC; cdr3_aa: CASSGGGSYEQYF; v_call: TRBV4-2; clone_size: many; d_call: TRBD2; j_call: TRBJ2-7